This TCR beta chain was recovered during a study of T cells in Graves' hyperthyroidism and ophthalmopathy. The overall study: Peripheral blood specimens were obtained at initial diagnosis, prior to any treatment.

Researchers amplified the TCR beta CDR3 regions from RNA transcripts. First-round RT-PCR of the TCR CDR3 relied on the HTBI primer set. Each CDR3 protein gets one entry after TCRdb re-called the multiplex PCR reads with MiXCR. The sample carries 750,000 to 950,000 distinct CDR3 sequences, around 38% recorded once. In its sample, this clonotype was seen many times. Stable Graves' hyperthyroidism meant no ophthalmopathy progression within 18 months. The V gene lost 7 bases and the J gene lost 0 bases, with 10 bases spanning the gap. The CDR3 extends over 13 amino acids. CDR1 and CDR2 (germline): ENHRY, SYGVKD.

This sequence originates from a young man with Graves' hyperthyroidism. The sequencing input was blood. The chain is built from TRBV10-3 and TRBJ2-7; D call uncertain. The CDR3 is CAINQQSSYEQYF. The CDR3 DNA reads as TGTGCCATCAACCAGCAGAGCTCCTACGAGCAGTACTTC.